This T cell receptor beta chain comes out of a study of breast tumors, draining lymph nodes, adjacent tissues. Overall study results and limits: That most tumor T cells come from lymph nodes remained unproven. The data were judged consistent with most tumor T cells coming from lymph node and expanding in tumor.

To note about this clonotype: Its cognate antigen is unknown.

TCRdb called the multiplex PCR reads again in MiXCR, with one record for every CDR3 protein. The sample shows fewer than 200,000 distinct CDR3 sequences, 30% to 35% of them seen only once. Samples came from axillary lymph nodes draining the breast cancer. After removal of 10 bases from V and 10 bases from J, the junction contained 10 bases not matched to a gene. The CDR3 runs to 12 residues. Germline V gene lookup returns CDR1 LNHDA and CDR2 SQIVND (reference sequence). The receptor comes from a female donor with breast cancer. Some clones in this sample may be carry-over from other donors' samples. The rearrangement joins TRBV19 to TRBJ2-1, with 7 positions matching TRBD2. Sequencing was carried out using axillary lymph node tissue. The CDR3 loop is CAISRGDEEQFF. As DNA, the CDR3 is TGTGCCATCTCACGGGGGGACGAAGAGCAGTTCTTC. The variable domain in full, completed from reference TRBV19 and TRBJ2-1, reads DGGITQSPKYLFRKEGQNVTLSCEQNLNHDAMYWYRQDPGQGLRLIYYSQIVNDFQKGDIAEGYSVSREKKESFPLTVTSAQKNPTAFYLCAISRGDEEQFFGPGTRLTVL.